These T cell receptor beta chains were read from a single sample in a study of response to subunit inactivated influenza vaccine. TCRdb redid the calling of the RT-PCR reads with MiXCR, one entry per CDR3 protein. The table has about 180,000 distinct CDR3 sequences, roughly a tenth seen once. The source was CD8+ T cells sorted from PBMCs, collected about 24 months after vaccination. Receptors originate from a man between 50 and 75 years old who received an inactivated influenza vaccine. CDR3s include the opening cysteine and the closing phenylalanine or tryptophan. The D gene is left open where the match is weak. Only some rows state a clone size, as once, few, many or a class for expanded clones.

>TRBV7-8|TRBD2|15|TRBJ2-5|.
CASSQEAGGWETQYF
TGTGCCAGCAGCCAAGAAGCGGGAGGGTGGGAGACCCAGTACTTC
>TRBV10-3|TRBD2|16|TRBJ2-2|few
CAISGPPGGSTGELFF
TGTGCCATCAGTGGCCCCCCGGGGGGGAGCACCGGGGAGCTGTTTTTT
>TRBV28|TRBD1|15|TRBJ2-7|few
CASSADRGHGYEQYF
TGTGCCAGCAGTGCGGACAGGGGGCATGGTTACGAGCAGTACTTC
>TRBV10-3|TRBD1|14|TRBJ2-7|many
CAISVGTGKHEQYF
TGTGCCATCAGTGTCGGGACAGGTAAACACGAGCAGTACTTC
>TRBV3-1|.|16|TRBJ1-2|.
CASSQEGGFSFYGYTF
TGTGCCAGCAGCCAAGAGGGGGGGTTTTCCTTCTATGGCTACACCTTC
>TRBV4-2|.|15|TRBJ2-7|.
CASSHPGVVFYEQYF
TGTGCCAGCAGCCACCCCGGGGTGGTGTTCTACGAGCAGTACTTC
>TRBV9|.|14|TRBJ2-1|few
CASSPTTGINEQFF
TGTGCCAGCAGCCCTACGACAGGAATCAATGAGCAGTTCTTC
>TRBV13|.|12|TRBJ1-3|.
CASRRGTGTIYF
TGTGCCAGCAGACGGGGGACGGGCACCATATATTTT
>TRBV6-2/TRBV6-3|TRBD1|14|TRBJ2-7|.
CASTDTGGTYEQYF
TGTGCCAGCACCGATACAGGGGGCACCTACGAGCAGTACTTC
>TRBV3-1|.|14|TRBJ2-7|many
CASSQHTGTYEQYF
TGTGCCAGCAGCCAACACACAGGAACCTACGAGCAGTACTTC
>TRBV4-3|.|16|TRBJ1-4|many
CASSQGRHLENEKLFF
TGCGCCAGCAGCCAGGGTCGACACCTTGAGAATGAAAAACTGTTTTTT
>TRBV28|TRBD2|17|TRBJ2-1|few
CASSPIAGGALDNEQFF
TGTGCCAGCAGTCCAATAGCGGGCGGGGCCCTCGACAATGAGCAGTTCTTC
>TRBV11-1|TRBD1|19|TRBJ2-6|few
CASSEGPGQGFSGANVLTF
TGTGCCAGCAGCGAAGGTCCGGGACAGGGTTTCTCTGGGGCCAACGTCCTGACTTTC
>TRBV6-4|TRBD1|17|TRBJ1-5|few
CASSRFRTGGLNQPQHF
TGTGCCAGCAGTCGCTTCCGGACAGGGGGTCTCAATCAGCCCCAGCATTTT
>TRBV9|.|15|TRBJ1-1|few
CASGRGGEGHTEAFF
TGTGCCAGCGGAAGGGGGGGAGAAGGACACACTGAAGCTTTCTTT
>TRBV4-3|.|16|TRBJ2-7|few
CASSPQGVDRPYEQYF
TGCGCCAGCAGCCCTCAGGGAGTGGACAGACCCTACGAGCAGTACTTC
>TRBV7-8|.|14|TRBJ2-7|few
CASSSAGVSYEQYF
TGTGCCAGCAGCTCCGCAGGGGTCTCCTACGAGCAGTACTTC
>TRBV7-8|.|12|TRBJ2-1|few
CASSLVDAEQFF
TGTGCCAGCAGCTTAGTGGACGCCGAGCAGTTCTTC
>TRBV27|.|15|TRBJ2-1|.
CASTFGPRGINEQFF
TGTGCCAGCACCTTCGGGCCGAGGGGTATCAATGAGCAGTTCTTC
>TRBV11-2|TRBD2|14|TRBJ2-7|few
CASSGAGGAYEQYF
TGTGCCAGCAGCGGAGCGGGGGGGGCCTACGAGCAGTACTTC
>TRBV5-1|TRBD1|15|TRBJ2-1|.
CASSLVGTGDNEQFF
TGCGCCAGCAGCTTGGTTGGGACAGGGGACAATGAGCAGTTCTTC
>TRBV27|TRBD2|16|TRBJ2-2|many
CASSILAGAETGELFF
TGTGCCAGCAGTATTTTAGCGGGGGCAGAAACCGGGGAGCTGTTTTTT
>TRBV6-1|.|16|TRBJ2-2|few
CASSLGARGNTGELFF
TGTGCCAGCAGTCTGGGCGCACGGGGGAATACCGGGGAGCTGTTTTTT
>TRBV5-1|TRBD1|14|TRBJ2-1|many
CASRSTGGYNEQFF
TGCGCCAGCAGATCGACAGGGGGCTATAATGAGCAGTTCTTC